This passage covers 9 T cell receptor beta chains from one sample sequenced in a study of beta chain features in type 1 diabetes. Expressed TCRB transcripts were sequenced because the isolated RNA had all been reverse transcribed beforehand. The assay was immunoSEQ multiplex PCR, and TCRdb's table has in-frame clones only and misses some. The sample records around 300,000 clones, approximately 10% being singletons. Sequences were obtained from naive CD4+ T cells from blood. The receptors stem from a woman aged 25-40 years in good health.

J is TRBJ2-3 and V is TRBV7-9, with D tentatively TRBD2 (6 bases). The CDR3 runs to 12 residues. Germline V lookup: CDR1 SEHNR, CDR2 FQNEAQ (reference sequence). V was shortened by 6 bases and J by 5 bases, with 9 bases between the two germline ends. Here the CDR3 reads CASRQGGDTQYF. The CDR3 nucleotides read TGTGCCAGCAGGCAGGGAGGAGATACGCAGTATTTT.

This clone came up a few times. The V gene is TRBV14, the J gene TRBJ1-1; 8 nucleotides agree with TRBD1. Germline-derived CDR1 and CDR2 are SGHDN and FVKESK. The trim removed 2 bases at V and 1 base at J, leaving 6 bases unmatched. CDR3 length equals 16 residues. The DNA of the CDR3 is TGTGCCAGCAGCCAAACGACAGGGGCAGGGAACACTGAAGCTTTCTTT. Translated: CASSQTTGAGNTEAFF.

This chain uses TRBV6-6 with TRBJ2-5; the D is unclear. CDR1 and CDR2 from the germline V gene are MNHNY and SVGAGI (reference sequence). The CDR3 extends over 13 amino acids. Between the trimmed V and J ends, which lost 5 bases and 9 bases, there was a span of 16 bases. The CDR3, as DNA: TGTGCCAGCAGTACCGGCGGTCTACTGTCCCAGTACTTC. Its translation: CASSTGGLLSQYF.

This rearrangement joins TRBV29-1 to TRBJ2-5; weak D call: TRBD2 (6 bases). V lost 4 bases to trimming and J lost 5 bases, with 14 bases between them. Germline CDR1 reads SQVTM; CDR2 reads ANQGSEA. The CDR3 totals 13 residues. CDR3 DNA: TGCAGCGTTGGGCTAGCGAGTGGGGAGACCCAGTACTTC. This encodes CSVGLASGETQYF.

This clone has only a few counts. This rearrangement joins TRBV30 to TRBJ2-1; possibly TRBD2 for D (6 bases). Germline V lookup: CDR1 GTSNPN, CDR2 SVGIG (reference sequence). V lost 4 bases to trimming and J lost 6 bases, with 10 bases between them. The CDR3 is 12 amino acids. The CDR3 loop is CAWTEGGNEQFF. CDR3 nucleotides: TGTGCCTGGACCGAGGGAGGCAATGAGCAGTTCTTC.

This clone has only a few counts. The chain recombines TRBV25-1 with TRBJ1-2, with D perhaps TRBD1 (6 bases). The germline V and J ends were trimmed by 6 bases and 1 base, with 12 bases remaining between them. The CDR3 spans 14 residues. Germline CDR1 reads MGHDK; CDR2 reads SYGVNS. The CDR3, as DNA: TGTGCCAGCAGCAGGACAGATTATAACTATGGCTACACCTTC. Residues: CASSRTDYNYGYTF.

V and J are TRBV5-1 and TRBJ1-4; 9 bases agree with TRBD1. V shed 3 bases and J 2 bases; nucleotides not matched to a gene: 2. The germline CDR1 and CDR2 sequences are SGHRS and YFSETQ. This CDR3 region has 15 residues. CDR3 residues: CASSWGTGTNEKLFF. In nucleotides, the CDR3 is TGCGCCAGCAGCTGGGGGACAGGGACTAATGAAAAACTGTTTTTT.

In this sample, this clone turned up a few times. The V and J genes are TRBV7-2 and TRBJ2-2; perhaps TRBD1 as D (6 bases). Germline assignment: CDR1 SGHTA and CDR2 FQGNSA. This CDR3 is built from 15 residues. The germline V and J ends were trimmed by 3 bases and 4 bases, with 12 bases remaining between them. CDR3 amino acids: CASSFDRHGTGELFF. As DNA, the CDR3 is TGTGCCAGCAGCTTCGACAGGCACGGCACCGGGGAGCTGTTTTTT.

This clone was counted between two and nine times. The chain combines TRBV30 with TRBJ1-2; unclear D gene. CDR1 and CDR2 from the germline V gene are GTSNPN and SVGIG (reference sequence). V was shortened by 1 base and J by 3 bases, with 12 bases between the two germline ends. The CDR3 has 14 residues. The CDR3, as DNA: TGTGCCTGGAGTGGGCGGATAGAGGACTATGGCTACACCTTC. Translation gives CAWSGRIEDYGYTF.